Listed here are 2 T cell receptor beta chains from one sample, sequenced in a study of regulatory T cells in long-lasting Graves disease. Time point of the sample: persistent/refractory GD, antithyroid drugs over 5 years with positive TRAb. PBMC RNA was the source of the TCR library. Sequencing libraries for TCR beta were prepared with iRepertoire HTBI primers and Arm-PCR of CDR3 regions. TCRdb re-analysed the multiplex PCR reads in MiXCR, keeping a single row per CDR3 protein. The table records a few hundred thousand distinct CDR3 sequences, roughly 25% of them present only once. Sequences were derived from peripheral blood mononuclear cells (PBMCs), sampled when the disease was refractory, from a patient treated with antithyroid drugs. The source of these receptors is a woman between 40 and 55 years old with Graves disease.

The chain carries TRBV20-1 and TRBJ1-6; 11 nucleotides match TRBD1. V lost 5 bases and J lost 10; bases outside the gene matches: 10. The CDR3 loop spans 15 amino acids. Germline assignment: CDR1 DFQATT and CDR2 SNEGSKA (reference sequence). The CDR3 DNA reads TGCAGTGCTGTACGGGACAGGGGGTTGGGGTCACCCCTCCACTTT. Translation gives CSAVRDRGLGSPLHF.

This clonotype was counted ten times or more. The gene calls are TRBV12-3 or TRBV12-4 and TRBJ2-1; 11 bases align to TRBD2. This CDR3 contains 18 residues. Trimming at V came to 3 bases and at J to 0 bases, leaving 7 bases not matched to a gene. Written as DNA, the CDR3 is TGTGCCAGCAGTTTTGGACTAGCGGGCGGGAGCTCCTACAATGAGCAGTTCTTC. Translated: CASSFGLAGGSSYNEQFF.